The 15 T cell receptor beta chains presented below share a single source sample, sequenced in a study of CD8 T cells in ankylosing spondylitis. Via MiXCR, TCRdb re-called the 5' RACE reads, giving one row per CDR3 protein. Here the sample spans 130,000 or so distinct CDR3 sequences, about an eighth being singletons. Sequenced input: blood, either unsorted or a sorted T cell fraction (not recorded which). The source is a female donor with ankylosing spondylitis or in good health (not recorded which).

A remark on this clonotype: A read error may be the cause here, since a much bigger clone is one base away. The chain links TRBV7-8 to TRBJ2-1; D perhaps matches TRBD2 (7 bases). The CDR3 is 15 amino acids. CDR1 is SGHVS and CDR2 is FQNEAQ in the germline V gene. The CDR3: CATEGGGAFYNERFF. The CDR3 DNA is TGTGCCACCGAGGGAGGGGGGGCCTTCTACAATGAGCGGTTCTTC.

Ten or more counts support this clonotype. V is TRBV6-1 and J is TRBJ2-1; D is uncertain. V lost 6 bases and J 2 bases, leaving 14 bases between the germline ends. CDR1 and CDR2 from the germline V gene are MNHNS and SASEGT. This CDR3 spans 15 amino acids. CDR3 DNA: TGTGCCAGCAGCCTCCTTGAGGCCCCCTACAATGAGCAGTTCTTC. Encoded protein: CASSLLEAPYNEQFF.

This clonotype came up a few times. This chain connects TRBV19 to TRBJ2-7, with a tentative D call TRBD2 (5 bases). CDR3 length: 14 residues. V was shortened by 9 bases and J by 3 bases, with 18 bases between the two germline ends. Germline CDR1 reads LNHDA; CDR2 reads SQIVND (reference sequence). CDR3 coding DNA: TGTGCCAGCAAATTCAACGGGGAACACTACGAGCAGTACTTC. Translated: CASKFNGEHYEQYF.

Details on this clonotype: It may be a read error: a sequence one base away is much more abundant. The J gene is TRBJ1-5, the V gene TRBV20-1; D call uncertain. Germline-derived CDR1 and CDR2 are DFQATT and SNEGSKA (reference sequence). This CDR3 contains 14 residues. The chain's CDR3 is CCAREATSNQPQHF. The CDR3 region has the DNA TGCTGTGCTAGAGAAGCCACCTCGAATCAGCCCCAGCATTTT.

This clonotype was seen many times. The genes are TRBV7-2 and TRBJ2-3; D gene uncertain. Per germline, CDR1 SGHTA and CDR2 FQGNSA. V was pared by 6 bases and J by 2 bases, with 18 bases between. CDR3 length equals 16 residues. The CDR3 loop is CASSGWASQYTDTQYF. The DNA for the CDR3 is TGTGCCAGCAGTGGATGGGCAAGCCAGTACACAGATACGCAGTATTTT.

This clonotype was detected only a few times. The chain couples TRBV30 to TRBJ2-6; D is ambiguous. The V gene lost 0 bases and the J gene lost 0 bases, with 3 bases spanning the gap. The CDR3 runs to 14 residues. Germline V gene lookup returns CDR1 GTSNPN and CDR2 SVGIG (reference sequence). The CDR3 nucleotides read TGTGCCTGGAGTGTATACTCTGGGGCCAACGTCCTGACTTTC. It is translated as CAWSVYSGANVLTF. Full variable domain (outside the CDR3, taken from reference TRBV30 and TRBJ2-6): SQTIHQWPATLVQPVGSPLSLECTVEGTSNPNLYWYRQAAGRGLQLLFYSVGIGQISSEVPQNLSASRPQDRQFILSSKKLLLSDSGFYLCAWSVYSGANVLTFGAGSRLTVL.

This clonotype was seen repeatedly, ten times or more. CDR3 nucleotide sequence: TGTGCCAGCAGCTTCGGGGGGGGCCAGGATGGCTACACCTTC. Protein product: CASSFGGGQDGYTF. The V and J genes are TRBV5-4 and TRBJ1-2; a possible D gene is TRBD1 (6 bases). CDR3 length equals 14 residues. V gave up 2 bases and J gave up 6 bases, with 14 bases separating them. Germline V lookup: CDR1 SGHNT, CDR2 YYREEE (reference sequence).

This chain uses TRBV5-1 with TRBJ2-2; D is undetermined. The CDR3 has 13 amino acids. V dropped 6 bases and J dropped 0 bases, with 6 bases sitting between them. Germline values: CDR1 SGHRS, CDR2 YFSETQ. CDR3 DNA sequence: TGCGCCAGCACTCGCGCGAACACCGGGGAGCTGTTTTTT. Translating it yields CASTRANTGELFF.

At least ten counts were recorded for this clonotype. This chain links TRBV3-1 with TRBJ2-5; 7 nucleotides agree with TRBD2. J was trimmed by 0 bases and V by 1 base; bases with no gene match: 2. The CDR3 sequence is 15 residues long. Looked up from germline, CDR1 is LGHDT and CDR2 is YNNKEL (reference sequence). In DNA form, the CDR3 reads TGTGCCAGCAGCCAAGCGACTAGCCACCAAGAGACCCAGTACTTC. It specifies CASSQATSHQETQYF.

This clonotype occurred many times. The chain couples TRBV28 to TRBJ1-2; tentative D call: TRBD1 (5 bases). The CDR3 runs 13 residues. CDR1 is MDHEN and CDR2 is SYDVKM in the germline V gene. Trimming stripped 3 bases from V and 0 bases from J, with 5 bases between. CDR3 loop: CASSLTANYGYTF. The DNA for the CDR3 is TGTGCCAGCAGTTTGACAGCTAACTATGGCTACACCTTC.

In this sample, this clonotype turned up many times. The V gene is TRBV5-1, the J gene TRBJ1-1, with no clear D. The V end lost 0 bases, the J end lost 6 bases, and 9 bases lay between the germline ends. The CDR3 is 13 residues long. CDR1 is SGHRS and CDR2 is YFSETQ in the germline V gene. In DNA form, the CDR3 reads TGCGCCAGCAGCTTGGGGACCGTTGCTGAAGCTTTCTTT. Translation: CASSLGTVAEAFF.

At least ten counts were recorded for this clonotype. The chain carries TRBV28 and TRBJ2-4; D is unresolved. The CDR3 runs 15 residues. Trimming removed 8 bases at V and 2 bases at J, with 16 bases between. Germline CDR1 MDHEN, CDR2 SYDVKM. CDR3 DNA sequence: TGTGCCAGCGGAACTACTCCTCAAACCAAAAACATTCAGTACTTC. Protein product: CASGTTPQTKNIQYF. Based on the CDR3 plus reference TRBV28 and TRBJ2-4, the full variable domain is DVKVTQSSRYLVKRTGEKVFLECVQDMDHENMFWYRQDPGLGLRLIYFSYDVKMKEKGDIPEGYSVSREKKERFSLILESASTNQTSMYLCASGTTPQTKNIQYFGAGTRLSVL.

This clonotype was counted ten times or more. This chain joins TRBV16 and TRBJ2-7; 8 nucleotides line up with TRBD2. The V segment lost 3 bases and the J segment 2 bases; nucleotides outside the gene matches: 9. Germline lookup yields CDR1 KGHSY and CDR2 FQNENV. The CDR3 length is 16 residues. CDR3 in DNA: TGTGCCAGCAGCCATCCGCCGGGACTAGGTACCTACGAGCAGTACTTC. Residues: CASSHPPGLGTYEQYF.

This clonotype came up many times. One junction end disagrees with the germline gene, perhaps due to a read error. The chain links TRBV29-1 to TRBJ1-2; TRBD1 matches at 7 bases. The CDR3 has 13 residues. Germline V gives CDR1 SQVTM, CDR2 ANQGSEA. This chain's CDR3 is CSVKDRADYGYTF. The CDR3 DNA follows: TGCAGCGTTAAAGACAGGGCGGACTATGGCTACACCTTC.

This clonotype was found many times. V is TRBV5-1 and J is TRBJ2-3; 9 nucleotides agree with TRBD2. The CDR3 loop spans 15 amino acids. J gave up 5 bases and V 5 bases, and 9 bases lay outside the gene matches. In germline, CDR1 is SGHRS, CDR2 YFSETQ. The CDR3 loop reads CASRRGLAGEDTQYF. CDR3 DNA sequence: TGCGCCAGCAGGAGGGGTTTAGCGGGGGAAGATACGCAGTATTTT.